What follows are 28 T cell receptor beta chains derived from one specimen sequenced in a study of T cells in Graves' hyperthyroidism and ophthalmopathy. Researchers amplified the TCR beta CDR3 regions from RNA transcripts. First-round RT-PCR with HTBI primers amplified the TCR CDR3 region. TCRdb re-derived calls from the multiplex PCR reads in MiXCR, one entry per CDR3 protein. The sample has 450,000 to 600,000 distinct CDR3 sequences; 15% to 20% are singletons. Sequenced input: blood. These receptors were collected from a man between 35 and 55 years old with Graves' ophthalmopathy.

The chain is built from TRBV7-2 and TRBJ2-7, with 7 bases aligning to TRBD1. V was pared by 3 bases and J by 5 bases, with 7 bases of the junction left unmatched. The length of the CDR3 is 14 residues. From germline, CDR1 is SGHTA and CDR2 FQGNSA. Here the CDR3 reads CASSFGRGINEQYF. For the CDR3, the DNA is TGTGCCAGCAGCTTCGGCAGGGGGATTAACGAGCAGTACTTC.

This clonotype has more than one count but fewer than ten. The V call is TRBV20-1, the J call TRBJ2-7; TRBD1 matches at 7 bases. The CDR3 is made up of 13 amino acids. CDR1 is DFQATT, CDR2 SNEGSKA, per germline (reference sequence). CDR3 protein: CSLRQGSSYEQYF. The CDR3 nucleotides read TGCAGCCTCCGACAGGGATCCTCCTACGAGCAGTACTTC.

The chain carries TRBV19 and TRBJ2-1; 10 nucleotides line up with TRBD1. CDR1 is LNHDA and CDR2 is SQIVND in the germline V gene (reference sequence). This CDR3 is 14 amino acids long. Trimming took 5 bases from V and 6 from J; bases not matched to a gene: 4. The CDR3 DNA reads TGTGCCAGTAGTCCCGGGACAGGGGCCAATGAGCAGTTCTTC. It is translated as CASSPGTGANEQFF.

This clonotype was counted ten times or more. This chain joins TRBV12-3 or TRBV12-4 and TRBJ1-2; TRBD1 matches at 8 bases. The length of the CDR3 is 14 residues. Trimming took 7 bases from V and 6 from J; bases not matched to a gene: 10. The CDR3 nucleotides are TGTGCCAGCAATATCGGACAGGGTGGGAATGGCTACACCTTC. Amino acids: CASNIGQGGNGYTF.

Comments on this clonotype: A much more abundant neighbour one base away suggests this may be a read error. The chain has TRBV9 and TRBJ1-5; unclear D gene. Germline assignment: CDR1 SGDLS and CDR2 YYNGEE. The V end was cut by 3 bases, the J end by 1 base, with 5 bases between. The CDR3 contains 13 residues. The CDR3 DNA follows: TGTGCCAGCAGCGCGGGAAGCAATCAGCCCCAGCATTTT. It yields the protein CASSAGSNQPQHF.

The rearrangement uses TRBV28 and TRBJ2-1, with D perhaps matching TRBD1 or TRBD2 (5 bases each). Trimming took 8 bases from V and 4 from J, leaving 12 bases between them. The CDR3 covers 13 residues. CDR1 and CDR2 (germline): MDHEN, SYDVKM. In DNA form, the CDR3 reads TGTGCCAGCCAATCTGGGGGTTACAATGAGCAGTTCTTC. It codes for CASQSGGYNEQFF.

In this sample, this clonotype turned up many times. This chain joins TRBV3-1 and TRBJ2-7; the D gene is possibly TRBD1 (6 bases). Trimming pared 6 bases from V and 2 bases from J, leaving 11 bases between. This CDR3 is 13 amino acids long. CDR1 and CDR2 (germline): LGHDT, YNNKEL (reference sequence). The CDR3 sequence is CASSPTGTYEQYF. The DNA for the CDR3 is TGTGCCAGCAGTCCTACAGGGACCTACGAGCAGTACTTC.

The table lists this clonotype with many counts. The genes are TRBV28 and TRBJ1-5; D not resolved. Per the germline V gene, CDR1 is MDHEN and CDR2 is SYDVKM. Trimming took off 4 bases at V and 4 bases at J, with 11 bases between the two ends. The CDR3 consists of 14 residues. In DNA, the CDR3 is TGTGCCAGCAGTTCCCCCGGGTTGAATCAGCCCCAGCATTTT. This gives the protein CASSSPGLNQPQHF.

In its sample, this clonotype was seen many times. V is TRBV12-3 or TRBV12-4 and J is TRBJ2-3, with 9 bases matching TRBD2. The CDR3 totals 15 residues. Germline trimming cut 5 bases from V and 5 bases from J; bases unmatched to any gene: 8. CDR3 nucleotide sequence: TGTGCCAGCAGTCACCCAGGACTAGCGAAAGATACGCAGTATTTT. Translation: CASSHPGLAKDTQYF.

This clonotype was seen repeatedly, ten times or more. The chain carries TRBV20-1 and TRBJ2-7; possibly TRBD1 for D (6 bases). Trimming left V 0 bases short and J 5 bases short, with 17 bases between. Germline V gene data show CDR1 as DFQATT and CDR2 as SNEGSKA (reference sequence). The CDR3 spans 15 residues. CDR3 region: CSARDVRGSFHEQYF. For the CDR3, the DNA is TGCAGTGCTAGAGATGTCAGGGGATCGTTCCACGAGCAGTACTTC.

Only a few counts were recorded for this clonotype. V and J are TRBV3-1 and TRBJ2-5; weak D call: TRBD2 (5 bases). Germline loops: CDR1 LGHDT, CDR2 YNNKEL (reference sequence). This CDR3 comprises 17 residues. V was clipped by 1 base and J by 0 bases, with 15 bases between them. The CDR3 nucleotides read TGTGCCAGCAGCCAAGTCTACGGAGCGGCAGACCAAGAGACCCAGTACTTC. It translates to CASSQVYGAADQETQYF.

CDR3 residues: CASRRTGAQPQHF. The CDR3 DNA sequence: TGTGCCAGTAGGCGGACAGGTGCCCAGCCCCAGCATTTT. The rearrangement links TRBV19 to TRBJ1-5, with 7 nucleotides matching TRBD1. Germline trimming cut 6 bases from V and 7 bases from J; bases unmatched to any gene: 6. The CDR3 loop spans 13 amino acids. Germline assignment: CDR1 LNHDA and CDR2 SQIVND (reference sequence).

With regard to this clonotype: Since a much larger clone is just one base distant, this may be a read error. This chain connects TRBV27 to TRBJ2-5; TRBD2 is a possible D gene (6 bases). From germline, CDR1 is MNHEY and CDR2 SMNVEV (reference sequence). This CDR3 region has 15 residues. Trimming shortened V by 0 bases and J by 4 bases, and 12 bases separated the two germline ends. The CDR3 region is CASSLSPGLRETQYF. The CDR3 DNA is TGTGCCAGCAGTTTATCGCCGGGACTGCGAGAGACCCAGTACTTC.

With regard to this clonotype: The junction departs from germline at one end; a sequencing error may be responsible. The J gene is TRBJ2-1, the V gene TRBV7-6; D is unresolved. Germline CDR1 is SGHVS and CDR2 is FNYEAQ. The CDR3 is made up of 17 amino acids. The CDR3: CASSLDRFSSSCNEQFF. CDR3 in DNA: TGTGCCAGCAGCTTGGACCGATTTTCGAGCTCCTGCAATGAGCAGTTCTTC.

J is TRBJ2-7 and V is TRBV20-1, with a tentative D call TRBD1 (6 bases). The CDR3 is 17 amino acids. CDR1 is DFQATT, CDR2 SNEGSKA, per germline (reference sequence). V lost 1 base to trimming and J lost 0 bases, with 19 bases between them. The CDR3 DNA reads TGCAGTGCTAGAGCTCCCCCGACAGGTCCTAGCTCCTACGAGCAGTACTTC. It specifies CSARAPPTGPSSYEQYF.

The chain couples TRBV15 to TRBJ2-5; no reliable D call. V lost 3 bases and J lost 2, with 7 bases in between. CDR1 and CDR2 (germline): LNHNV, YYDKDF (reference sequence). This CDR3 contains 13 residues. The CDR3 sequence: CATSRPKQETQYF. The CDR3 DNA reads TGTGCCACCAGCAGGCCCAAGCAAGAGACCCAGTACTTC.

There are a few counts of this clonotype. The chain recombines TRBV7-9 with TRBJ2-4; D gene uncertain. Germline V lookup: CDR1 SEHNR, CDR2 FQNEAQ (reference sequence). The CDR3 totals 12 residues. V lost 5 bases and J lost 11, with 13 bases in between. The CDR3 bases are TGTGCCAGCAGCCCACCCGAGAGAGTTCAGTACTTC. Its translation is CASSPPERVQYF.

The chain recombines TRBV5-4 with TRBJ2-7, with D uncertain. The V end was cut by 0 bases, the J end by 0 bases, with 10 bases between. Germline CDR1 is SGHNT and CDR2 is YYREEE (reference sequence). The length of the CDR3 is 15 residues. The CDR3 DNA follows: TGTGCCAGCAGCTTGGGTAGCCACAGCTCCTACGAGCAGTACTTC. This codes for CASSLGSHSSYEQYF.

The rearrangement uses TRBV7-8 and TRBJ2-2; D possibly corresponds to TRBD2 (6 bases). V shed 9 bases and J shed 7 bases, with 15 bases lying between them. This CDR3 region has 13 residues. In germline, CDR1 is SGHVS, CDR2 FQNEAQ. CDR3 in amino acids: CASTRRGYGELFF. DNA for the CDR3: TGTGCCAGTACGAGGCGGGGATACGGGGAGCTGTTTTTT.

V is TRBV6-9 and J is TRBJ2-7; 11 bases match TRBD2. The V gene's germline CDR1 is MNHGY and CDR2 SVAAGI. After removal of 2 bases from V and 0 bases from J, the junction contained 6 bases not matched to a gene. This CDR3 has 17 residues. In nucleotides, the CDR3 is TGTGCCAGCAGTTATGAACTAGCGGGGGACTTCTCCTACGAGCAGTACTTC. Its protein product is CASSYELAGDFSYEQYF.

The gene calls are TRBV28 and TRBJ2-3, with 8 bases fitting TRBD2. J was trimmed by 5 bases and V by 4 bases; bases with no gene match: 2. The CDR3 is made up of 13 amino acids. CDR1 is MDHEN and CDR2 is SYDVKM in the germline V gene. The CDR3 spells CASSSLAGDTQYF. As DNA, the CDR3 is TGTGCCAGCAGTTCCCTAGCGGGAGATACGCAGTATTTT. Variable domain in full (rest from reference TRBV28 and TRBJ2-3): DVKVTQSSRYLVKRTGEKVFLECVQDMDHENMFWYRQDPGLGLRLIYFSYDVKMKEKGDIPEGYSVSREKKERFSLILESASTNQTSMYLCASSSLAGDTQYFGPGTRLTVL.

This clonotype occurred a few times. The chain uses TRBV6-2 or TRBV6-3 and TRBJ1-5; D not resolved. Trimming removed 6 bases from V and 1 base from J, with 10 bases in between. Germline CDR1 and CDR2: MNHEY and SVGEGT. The CDR3 loop spans 14 amino acids. The CDR3 loop is CASRVPGSNQPQHF. The CDR3 nucleotides are TGTGCCAGCAGAGTCCCCGGAAGCAATCAGCCCCAGCATTTT.

This clonotype appeared many times. The rearrangement links TRBV6-1 to TRBJ2-1, with 8 nucleotides matching TRBD1. V lost 6 bases to trimming and J lost 4 bases; unmatched junction nucleotides: 14. Germline CDR1 MNHNS, CDR2 SASEGT. The CDR3 is made up of 17 amino acids. The CDR3 DNA reads TGTGCCAGCAGGCGCAAGACAGGGGAAGGGACTTACAATGAGCAGTTCTTC. It translates to CASRRKTGEGTYNEQFF.

This chain uses TRBV6-1 with TRBJ2-7; the match to TRBD1 covers 9 bases. This CDR3 has 16 amino acids. Germline values: CDR1 MNHNS, CDR2 SASEGT. V trimming: 1 base; J trimming: 5 bases; junction bases outside the gene matches: 9. The CDR3 loop is CASSEGDRAYYDEQYF. The CDR3 DNA reads as TGTGCCAGCAGTGAAGGGGACAGGGCGTACTATGACGAGCAGTACTTC.

This clonotype was recorded many times. The chain combines TRBV2 with TRBJ2-7; 7 positions match TRBD2. CDR1 and CDR2 from the germline V gene are SNHLY and FYNNEI. The CDR3 is 13 amino acids. With V trimmed by 7 bases and J by 3 bases, 6 bases remained unmatched. CDR3 residues: CASTPSGSYEQYF. The CDR3 DNA reads as TGTGCCAGCACGCCTAGCGGAAGCTACGAGCAGTACTTC.

This clonotype was counted many times. This chain links TRBV6-1 with TRBJ2-5, with TRBD2 identical over 10 bases. With 1 base clipped from V and 4 bases from J, the junction kept 6 bases outside the gene matches. Germline assignment: CDR1 MNHNS and CDR2 SASEGT. This CDR3 is built from 16 residues. The DNA of the CDR3 is TGTGCCAGCAGTGAAGATGGTAGCGGGAGGTTAGAGACCCAGTACTTC. Its translation: CASSEDGSGRLETQYF.

In its sample, this clonotype was seen a few times. The chain couples TRBV5-1 to TRBJ2-5; 7 bases match TRBD1. V gave up 1 base and J gave up 5 bases; unmatched junction bases: 5. This CDR3 has 14 amino acids. Germline CDR1 reads SGHRS; CDR2 reads YFSETQ. As DNA, the CDR3 is TGCGCCAGCAGCTTGACAGGGGTTTGGGAGACCCAGTACTTC. Protein product: CASSLTGVWETQYF.

In its sample, this clonotype was seen a few times. The rearrangement joins TRBV27 to TRBJ1-5, with D possibly being TRBD1 (5 bases). CDR3 length: 13 residues. Germline V gene lookup returns CDR1 MNHEY and CDR2 SMNVEV (reference sequence). Trimming took off 2 bases at V and 7 bases at J, with 9 bases between the two ends. The CDR3 DNA reads as TGTGCCAGCAGTTTAGGGGCTTGGCAGCCCCAGCATTTT. Translation: CASSLGAWQPQHF.